The 14 T cell receptor beta chains below come from one sample, sequenced in a study of Ad26.COV2.S vaccination and SARS-CoV-2 variants (TCRdb year 2021). The intended sense of this specimen's treatment or condition label: around 19 received Ad26.COV2.S at low or high dose, single or two shots; roughly 5 received placebo; per-sample allocation not given. Repertoires of vaccine and placebo recipients were sequenced from samples collected on day 63 after the first injection. To prepare the library, the immunoSEQ multiplex PCR assay was applied. What TCRdb holds here is the immuneACCESS table cut down to in-frame rearrangements. Part of the clones is not present; checked against another copy, under half of the missing clones reflect an unresolved V gene, and the others are unexplained. This sample lists about 400,000 clones; 83% were detected once. Just under 7.5% of the sample goes to the ten largest clones.

The source material was peripheral blood, sampled in a trial of Ad26.COV2.S vaccine versus placebo. Receptors were obtained from a person aged 18-60 years who received the Ad26.COV2.S COVID-19 vaccine or a placebo.

The chain uses TRBV11-2 and TRBJ1-1; tentative D call: TRBD1 (5 bases). Trimming pared 5 bases from V and 7 bases from J, leaving 14 bases between. The CDR3 length is 13 residues. Germline loops: CDR1 SGHAT, CDR2 FQNNGV. The CDR3 DNA is TGTGCCAGCAGCGCCGGGACGGGGGGTGAAGCTTTCTTT. It specifies CASSAGTGGEAFF.

The chain joins TRBV7-2 to TRBJ2-3; 11 positions agree with TRBD2. The germline CDR1 and CDR2 sequences are SGHTA and FQGNSA. Trimming removed 5 bases from V and 0 bases from J; junction bases left unmatched: 4. The CDR3 consists of 16 residues. The CDR3 sequence is CASSQTSGISTDTQYF. In DNA form, the CDR3 reads TGTGCCAGCAGCCAGACTAGCGGGATCAGCACAGATACGCAGTATTTT.

The chain links TRBV19 to TRBJ2-7; tentative D call: TRBD1 (7 bases). Germline V gene data show CDR1 as LNHDA and CDR2 as SQIVND (reference sequence). CDR3 length: 15 amino acids. The V end was cut by 7 bases, the J end by 3 bases, with 19 bases between. Written as DNA, the CDR3 is TGTGCCAGTACTCCCGGGAGAGGGGGCATCTACGAGCAGTACTTC. It specifies CASTPGRGGIYEQYF.

The genes are TRBV15 and TRBJ2-7; 11 bases map to TRBD2. Germline CDR1 LNHNV, CDR2 YYDKDF (reference sequence). The CDR3 sequence is 16 residues long. J lost 4 bases, V lost 0 bases, and 5 bases had no gene match. CDR3 sequence reads: CATSRDLTSGTYEQYF. CDR3 DNA sequence: TGTGCCACCAGCAGAGACCTGACTAGCGGGACGTACGAGCAGTACTTC. The variable domain in full, with the rest retrieved from reference TRBV15 and TRBJ2-7, is DAMVIQNPRYQVTQFGKPVTLSCSQTLNHNVMYWYQQKSSQAPKLLFHYYDKDFNNEADTPDNFQSRRPNTSFCFLDIRSPGLGDTAMYLCATSRDLTSGTYEQYFGPGTRLTVT.

The V gene is TRBV5-1, the J gene TRBJ1-2; 8 bases agree with TRBD1. This CDR3 region has 16 residues. Germline V gene data show CDR1 as SGHRS and CDR2 as YFSETQ. J gave up 2 bases and V 1 base, and 7 bases lay outside the gene matches. The CDR3 region is CASSLFSGTGNYGYTF. CDR3 bases: TGCGCCAGCAGCTTGTTCTCCGGGACAGGAAACTATGGCTACACCTTC. The full variable domain, rest sourced from reference TRBV5-1 and TRBJ1-2, is KAGVTQTPRYLIKTRGQQVTLSCSPISGHRSVSWYQQTPGQGLQFLFEYFSETQRNKGNFPGRFSGRQFSNSRSEMNVSTLELGDSALYLCASSLFSGTGNYGYTFGSGTRLTVV.

The genes are TRBV4-1 and TRBJ2-7, with TRBD1 identical over 9 bases. CDR1 is MGHRA, CDR2 YSYEKL, per germline. The J segment lost 5 bases and the V segment lost 1 base, leaving 9 bases of the junction unmatched. The length of the CDR3 is 16 residues. CDR3: CASSQVWGDRAHEQYF. CDR3 coding DNA: TGCGCCAGCAGCCAAGTATGGGGGGACAGGGCCCACGAGCAGTACTTC.

The V and J genes are TRBV7-9 and TRBJ2-3; tentative D call: TRBD2 (5 bases). V lost 7 bases, J lost 6 bases, and 20 bases lay in between. The germline CDR1 and CDR2 sequences are SEHNR and FQNEAQ (reference sequence). The CDR3 length is 15 residues. CDR3 DNA: TGTGCCAGCACCCATCCAGGACTGACCCCGGATACGCAGTATTTT. This gives the protein CASTHPGLTPDTQYF.

The J gene is TRBJ1-3, the V gene TRBV7-2, with 9 bases identical to TRBD1. Per the germline V gene, CDR1 is SGHTA and CDR2 is FQGNSA. Trimming at V came to 9 bases and at J to 2 bases, leaving 5 bases not matched to a gene. This CDR3 region has 14 residues. The CDR3 coding sequence is TGTGCCAGTAGACAGGGGGGCCCTGGAAACACCATATATTTT. This gives the protein CASRQGGPGNTIYF. Full variable domain (rest looked up from reference TRBV7-2 and TRBJ1-3): GAGVSQSPSNKVTEKGKDVELRCDPISGHTALYWYRQSLGQGLEFLIYFQGNSAPDKSGLPSDRFSAERTGGSVSTLTIQRTQQEDSAVYLCASRQGGPGNTIYFGEGSWLTVV.

The rearrangement joins TRBV19 to TRBJ2-7, with a weak D call TRBD2 (6 bases). Trimming stripped 5 bases from V and 3 bases from J, with 14 bases between. CDR3 length: 14 residues. The germline V gene encodes CDR1 LNHDA and CDR2 SQIVND (reference sequence). The CDR3 region has the DNA TGTGCCAGTAGTTCGGGGGAGAGCTACTACGAGCAGTACTTC. Translated, it gives CASSSGESYYEQYF.

The genes are TRBV6-1 and TRBJ1-1; D not resolved. V lost 6 bases, J lost 3 bases, and 11 bases lay in between. Germline V gene data show CDR1 as MNHNS and CDR2 as SASEGT. The CDR3 spans 13 residues. The DNA for the CDR3 is TGTGCCAGCAGCCCTCGGCAGTACACTGAAGCTTTCTTT. Protein sequence: CASSPRQYTEAFF.

This clone was picked up a small number of times. The V and J genes are TRBV9 and TRBJ1-3; D is uncertain. Germline values: CDR1 SGDLS, CDR2 YYNGEE. Trimming took off 3 bases at V and 1 base at J, with 11 bases between the two ends. The CDR3 consists of 15 residues. The DNA for the CDR3 is TGTGCCAGCAGCGGAATACTAGGTTCTGGAAACACCATATATTTT. Its protein product is CASSGILGSGNTIYF.

The rearrangement joins TRBV29-1 to TRBJ2-5, with 7 bases fitting TRBD1. Trimming removed 6 bases from V and 2 bases from J; junction bases left unmatched: 3. Germline lookup yields CDR1 SQVTM and CDR2 ANQGSEA. CDR3 length: 12 amino acids. The CDR3 spells CSVATGQETQYF. The CDR3 region has the DNA TGCAGCGTCGCGACAGGGCAAGAGACCCAGTACTTC.

This rearrangement joins TRBV14 to TRBJ2-7; D ambiguous. The CDR3 is 13 amino acids. CDR1 and CDR2 from the germline V gene are SGHDN and FVKESK. Trimming pared 1 base from V and 1 base from J, leaving 5 bases between. DNA of the CDR3: TGTGCCAGCAGCCAAGTCTTGTCCTACGAGCAGTACTTC. Its protein product is CASSQVLSYEQYF.

The chain joins TRBV15 to TRBJ2-1; D is undetermined. CDR1 LNHNV and CDR2 YYDKDF come from the germline V gene (reference sequence). This CDR3 has 14 residues. V was cut by 5 bases and J by 5 bases, with 13 bases left in between. The CDR3 DNA reads TGTGCCACCAGCCCTGTAGAAAAACACAATGAGCAGTTCTTC. Its protein product is CATSPVEKHNEQFF.